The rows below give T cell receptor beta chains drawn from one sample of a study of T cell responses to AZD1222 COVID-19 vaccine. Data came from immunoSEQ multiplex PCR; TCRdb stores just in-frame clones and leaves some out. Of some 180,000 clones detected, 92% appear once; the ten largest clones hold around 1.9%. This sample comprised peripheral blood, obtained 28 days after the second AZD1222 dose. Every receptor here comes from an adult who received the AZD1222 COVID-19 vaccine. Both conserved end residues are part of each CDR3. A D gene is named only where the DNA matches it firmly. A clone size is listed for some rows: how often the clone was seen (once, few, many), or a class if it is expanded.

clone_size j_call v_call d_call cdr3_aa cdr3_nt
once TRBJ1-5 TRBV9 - CASSVVTGGSGNQPQHF TGTGCCAGCAGCGTAGTAACCGGGGGTTCCGGCAATCAGCCCCAGCATTTT
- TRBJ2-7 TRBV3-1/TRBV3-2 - CASSEGRAYEQYF TGTGCCAGCAGCGAGGGACGAGCCTACGAGCAGTACTTC
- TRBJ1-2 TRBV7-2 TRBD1 CASSSRTGGGYYGYTF TGTGCCAGCAGCTCACGGACAGGGGGCGGTTACTATGGCTACACCTTC
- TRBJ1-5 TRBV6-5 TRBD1 CASGREDRGPQHF TGTGCCAGCGGGAGGGAGGACAGGGGGCCCCAGCATTTT
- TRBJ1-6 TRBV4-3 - CASSQFRSPLHF TGCGCCAGCAGCCAATTTAGATCACCCCTCCACTTT
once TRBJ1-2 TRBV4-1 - CASTPPGQKYGYTF TGCGCCAGCACCCCTCCCGGACAGAAATATGGCTACACCTTC
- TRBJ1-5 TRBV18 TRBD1 CASSPGTGEQPQHF TGTGCCAGCTCACCGGGGACAGGGGAACAGCCCCAGCATTTT
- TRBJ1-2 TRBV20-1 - CSASFGWRTLNYGYTF TGCAGTGCTAGTTTCGGGTGGCGGACCCTTAACTATGGCTACACCTTC
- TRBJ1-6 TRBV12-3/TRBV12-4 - CASSLGGGSPLHF TGTGCCAGCAGTTTAGGCGGCGGGTCACCCCTCCACTTT
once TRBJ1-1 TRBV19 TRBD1 CASKSTGGWTEAFF TGTGCCAGTAAGTCCACAGGGGGATGGACTGAAGCTTTCTTT
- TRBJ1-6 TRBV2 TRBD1 CATGQGNSPLHF TGTGCCACGGGACAGGGCAATTCACCCCTCCACTTT
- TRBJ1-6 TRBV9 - CASSVASGGAPLHF TGTGCCAGCAGCGTAGCTTCCGGCGGGGCACCCCTCCACTTT
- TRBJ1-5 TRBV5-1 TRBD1 CASSLAPQGLSSNQPQHF TGCGCCAGCAGCTTGGCCCCACAGGGGCTATCAAGCAATCAGCCCCAGCATTTT
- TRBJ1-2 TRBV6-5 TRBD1 CASSNRGYQDYGYTF TGTGCCAGCAGTAACAGGGGGTACCAGGACTATGGCTACACCTTC
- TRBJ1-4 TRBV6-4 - CASRQQGGTNEKLFF TGTGCCAGCAGGCAACAGGGAGGAACTAATGAAAAACTGTTTTTT
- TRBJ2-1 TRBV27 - CASSDRSTESSSYNEQFF TGTGCCAGCTCCGACCGAAGCACAGAATCGAGCTCCTACAATGAGCAGTTCTTC
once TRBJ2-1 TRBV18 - CASSPGLHNEQFF TGTGCCAGCTCACCAGGGCTCCACAATGAGCAGTTCTTC
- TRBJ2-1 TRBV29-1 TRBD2 CSVELGGNEQFF TGCAGCGTTGAGTTGGGGGGGAATGAGCAGTTCTTC
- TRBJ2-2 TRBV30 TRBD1 CAWTEPDRGTGELFF TGTGCCTGGACCGAGCCGGACAGGGGGACCGGGGAGCTGTTTTTT
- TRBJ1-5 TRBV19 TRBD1 CATRQGYQPQHF TGTGCCACCCGACAGGGGTATCAGCCCCAGCATTTT
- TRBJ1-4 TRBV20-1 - CSAQRNEKLFF TGCAGTGCTCAGAGAAATGAAAAACTGTTTTTT
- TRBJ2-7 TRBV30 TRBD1 CAFAQGQGQYF TGTGCTTTTGCACAGGGGCAAGGGCAGTACTTC
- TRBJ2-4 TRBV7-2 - CASSQNEANIQYF TGTGCCAGCAGCCAAAACGAAGCAAACATTCAGTACTTC
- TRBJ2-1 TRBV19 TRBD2 CASRIKSGGALFF TGTGCCAGTAGAATCAAAAGCGGGGGGGCTTTGTTCTTC
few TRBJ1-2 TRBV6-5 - CASRRDGNYGYTF TGTGCCAGCAGACGCGACGGGAACTATGGCTACACCTTC
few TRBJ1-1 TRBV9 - CASSDGTEAFF TGTGCCAGCAGCGACGGGACTGAAGCTTTCTTT
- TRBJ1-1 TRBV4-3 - CASSQDSLNTEAFF TGCGCCAGCAGCCAAGATTCGCTGAACACTGAAGCTTTCTTT
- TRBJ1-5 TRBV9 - CASSVAGGNQPQHF TGTGCCAGCAGCGTGGCCGGGGGCAATCAGCCCCAGCATTTT
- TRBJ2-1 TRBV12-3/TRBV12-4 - CASRGLHEQFF TGTGCCAGCAGGGGGTTGCATGAGCAGTTCTTC
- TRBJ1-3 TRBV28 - CASIEQAVGNTIYF TGTGCCAGCATCGAGCAGGCGGTCGGAAACACCATATATTTT
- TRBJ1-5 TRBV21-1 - CASSKGGQPQHF TGTGCCAGCAGCAAAGGAGGTCAGCCCCAGCATTTT
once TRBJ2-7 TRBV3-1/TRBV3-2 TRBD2 CASSQDGGTKGYEQYF TGTGCCAGCAGCCAAGATGGAGGGACTAAGGGATACGAGCAGTACTTC
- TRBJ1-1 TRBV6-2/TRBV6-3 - CASSTWTVNTEAFF TGTGCCAGCAGTACCTGGACAGTGAACACTGAAGCTTTCTTT
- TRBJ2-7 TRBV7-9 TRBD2 CASSITGTRFYEQYF TGTGCCAGCAGCATCACAGGGACTAGATTCTACGAGCAGTACTTC
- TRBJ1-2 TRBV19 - CASSTDGQFYGYTF TGTGCCAGTAGTACCGATGGACAGTTCTATGGCTACACCTTC
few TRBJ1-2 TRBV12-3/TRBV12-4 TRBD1 CASSRGTGGGYTF TGTGCCAGCAGCCGAGGGACAGGGGGTGGCTACACCTTC
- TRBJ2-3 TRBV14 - CASSQETGDTQYF TGTGCCAGCAGCCAAGAAACGGGAGATACGCAGTATTTT
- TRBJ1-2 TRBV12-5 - CASGFGQNYGYTF TGTGCTAGTGGCTTTGGACAGAACTATGGCTACACCTTC
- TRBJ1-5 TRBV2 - CASSDRVGQPQHF TGTGCCAGCAGTGACAGAGTTGGTCAGCCCCAGCATTTT
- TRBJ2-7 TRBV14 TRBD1 CASRLRQGNEQYF TGTGCCAGTCGACTGAGACAGGGGAACGAGCAGTACTTC
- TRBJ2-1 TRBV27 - CASSLAGAPYLEDNEQFF TGTGCCAGCAGTTTAGCGGGGGCCCCCTACCTGGAGGACAATGAGCAGTTCTTC
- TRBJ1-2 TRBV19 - CASSRRFPNGYTF TGTGCCAGTAGCCGGAGGTTTCCTAATGGCTACACCTTC
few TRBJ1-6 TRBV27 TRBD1 CASRTGGDSPLHF TGTGCCAGCAGAACAGGGGGCGATTCACCCCTCCACTTT
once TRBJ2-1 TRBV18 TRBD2 CASSPPSGRLDEQFF TGTGCCAGCTCACCACCTAGCGGGAGGTTAGATGAGCAGTTCTTC
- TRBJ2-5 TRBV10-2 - CASSPGTHKGETQYF TGCGCCAGCAGCCCCGGGACTCACAAAGGGGAGACCCAGTACTTC